One T cell receptor beta chain is described in this entry. This specimen comes from a study of blood T cell repertoires in COVID-19. Study background: Samples of COVID-19 (acute and convalescent) were obtained from the United States, Italy and Spain. The analysed material was cDNA or gDNA that came from T cells, B-cell-depleted T cells, or PBMCs.

This table comes from immunoSEQ multiplex PCR, and its TCRdb copy is limited to in-frame clones, with some not included. Found here are more than 200,000 clones, around 80% of them singletons; the top ten hold around 7.4%. Material: PBMCs or T cells enriched from blood (not recorded which). The clonotype comes from a woman in her forties with acute COVID-19.

CDR3 sequence reads: CASRGRQGGNSPLHF. CDR3 nucleotides: TGTGCCAGCAGGGGTAGACAGGGGGGTAATTCACCCCTCCACTTT. The chain has TRBV2 and TRBJ1-6; 9 nucleotides line up with TRBD1. The germline V gene has CDR1 SNHLY and CDR2 FYNNEI. With 6 bases clipped from V and 6 bases from J, the junction kept 6 bases outside the gene matches. This CDR3 is 15 amino acids long.